This T cell receptor beta chain was captured by sequencing in a study of blood T cells in healthy people across ages (dated by TCRdb to between 2014 and 2017). Background for the entire study: In model experiments, roughly one uniquely barcoded TCR beta cDNA molecule per two T cells was captured by template switching. Age-related changes in TCR beta repertoire diversity were measured in the study by deep sequencing normalized with unique cDNA molecular identifiers. Four age groups were formed from the donors: young (average 16 years), middle-aged (just under 40), aged (more than 55) and long-lived (more than 75). To avoid experimental bias, donors of different ages were distributed randomly across sequencing lanes. Two additional independent replicas of 1 million unique cDNA reads from the same blood draw were analyzed for two donors (one aged 18 to 29 and one aged 80 or older). Study-wide findings and limitations: Compared with the aged group, more naive CD4+ T cells, fewer expanded clones and increased TCR diversity were shown by the long-lived group, suggesting age selection. As age increased, observed TCR beta diversity per million T cells dropped in a roughly linear way, and a significant reduction was already evident by age 40. Observed TCR beta diversity correlated strongly with the percentage of naive T cells measured by flow cytometry. Donor CMV infection status was unknown, potentially confounding age-related changes in expanded clonotypes. Conclusive comparison of naive and antigen-experienced compartments was prevented by the profiling of bulk unsorted PBMCs. Total diversity estimates from one million sequenced T cells were considered lower bounds and underestimates.

Only a few counts were recorded for this clonotype. Its recognized antigen is unknown. No base quality information exists; no much larger clone differs at one position. The roughly 37 donors, aged about 6 to 100 years, were systemically healthy Caucasian individuals from Russia. Each donor gave about 9.7 milliliters of peripheral blood, drawn into EDTA-treated Vacutainer tubes. PBMCs were isolated by Ficoll-Paque density-gradient centrifugation, with at least 6 million obtained per sample. Total RNA was extracted from PBMCs with Trizol reagent, with at least 6 micrograms obtained per sample. Naive CD45RAhigh/CD27high T cell percentages were measured by flow cytometry on a PBMC aliquot from every donor. V sheds 3 bases and J sheds 0 bases, leaving 7 bases between their ends. Measured from the cysteine to the phenylalanine, the CDR3 is 13 residues long. Only the CDR3 DNA stays, 39 bases, in frame from base 1. The germline V gene yields SQVTM for CDR1 and ANQGSEA for CDR2.

Receptor libraries were prepared by 5' RACE. The instrument given in TCRdb is Illumina HiSeq 2500. The second PCR ran for about 7 to 11 cycles and used a J-beta primer mix along with a sample-barcoded 5' primer. A unique molecular identifier was introduced onto each TCR beta cDNA molecule by a template-switch 5' adaptor carrying 12 random nucleotides. At least 2.5 million CDR3-containing paired-end reads were obtained from each sample. The Mint cDNA synthesis kit, primed by a TRBC-specific oligonucleotide, was used to synthesize first-strand cDNA from all RNA. Following uracil-DNA glycosylase treatment, a first 18-cycle PCR with universal primers M1SS and BC2_uni_R was performed on all cDNA. From the authors' description of their analysis: Normalization of each sample was performed by random selection of 1 million high-quality reads, each carrying a distinct molecular identifier. Instead of being binned into consensus sequences, reads with shared molecular identifiers were discarded. MiTCR, run with a Q25 quality threshold and the strictest error-elimination algorithm, handled CDR3 identification, clonotype clustering and error correction. Lower-bound total TCR beta diversity was estimated with a nonparametric unseen species model using Euler transformation. The public reads were quality trimmed at Q25 with fastp and then assembled into clones with MiXCR by TCRdb, keeping productive beta chains. Rows are combined by CDR3 protein, so each entry shows the most common genes and DNA. TCRdb, not the authors, supplied the V and J calls. The sample includes about a million distinct CDR3 sequences, with 45% to 60% observed a single time. Around 21% of the sample comes from the top ten.

The sequence derives from a woman aged 55-70 years in good health. The sequence joins TRBV29-1 to TRBJ2-3; TRBD2 is a possible D gene, resting on 5 matching bases. Sequenced sample: blood. For the CDR3, the sequence is CSVDPGSTDTQYF. The sequence in DNA is TGCAGCGTTGATCCGGGAAGCACAGATACGCAGTATTTT.